This T cell receptor beta chain was sequenced for a study of blood T cell repertoires in COVID-19. Study-level background: Acute and convalescent COVID-19 specimens originated in the United States, Italy and Spain. T cells, B-cell-depleted T cells, or PBMCs provided the cDNA or gDNA that served as material.

Authors' methods: Estimation of nucleated cell counts was performed using reference gene primer amplification. Profiling relied on immunoSEQ multiplex PCR, and the TCRdb table lists in-frame clones only, not all of them. V and J calls and clone size are given by that table; D and trimming were obtained from the DNA. The sample includes about 250,000 clones, 75% to 85% seen only once; the top ten take around 5.5%. The germline V gene encodes CDR1 SNHLY and CDR2 FYNNEI. CDR3 length equals 13 residues. Trimming removed 1 base from V and 18 bases from J; junction bases left unmatched: 8. The origin of this receptor is a man aged 45-65 years with active or convalescent COVID-19. The sequenced material came from peripheral blood. V is TRBV2 and J is TRBJ1-6; 8 nucleotides line up with TRBD1. The CDR3 spells CASSEVDRAPSHF. The CDR3, as DNA: TGTGCCAGCAGTGAAGTGGACAGGGCCCCCAGCCACTTT.